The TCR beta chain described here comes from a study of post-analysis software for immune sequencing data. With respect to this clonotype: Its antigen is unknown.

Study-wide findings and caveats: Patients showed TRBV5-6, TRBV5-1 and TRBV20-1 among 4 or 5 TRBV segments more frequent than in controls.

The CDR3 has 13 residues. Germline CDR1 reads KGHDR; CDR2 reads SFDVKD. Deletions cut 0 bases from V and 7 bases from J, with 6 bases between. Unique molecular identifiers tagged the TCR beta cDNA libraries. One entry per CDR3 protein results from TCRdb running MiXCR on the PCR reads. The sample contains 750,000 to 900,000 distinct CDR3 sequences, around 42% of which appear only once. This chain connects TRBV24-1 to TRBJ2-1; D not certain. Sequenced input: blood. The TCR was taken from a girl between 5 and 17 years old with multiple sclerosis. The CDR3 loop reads CATSDLSWNEQFF. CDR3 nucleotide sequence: TGTGCCACCAGTGATTTGAGCTGGAATGAGCAGTTCTTC.